The following is a TCR beta chain sequence with its context. The entry originates in a study of spatial heterogeneity in lung cancer. TCRdb re-called the 5' RACE reads with MiXCR, one entry per CDR3 protein. The sample shows more than 40,000 distinct CDR3 sequences, approximately 22% of them seen only once. The time point here: blood at routine non-recurrence follow-up after resection. The source is a female donor with early-stage non-small cell lung cancer. The specimen was PBMCs, collected at follow-up.

The chain's CDR3 is CSVADRDQPQHF. The CDR3 bases are TGCAGCGTTGCTGACAGAGATCAGCCCCAGCATTTT. V and J are TRBV29-1 and TRBJ1-5, with a possible D match to TRBD1 (5 bases). Trimming pared 4 bases from V and 5 bases from J, leaving 9 bases between. Looked up from germline, CDR1 is SQVTM and CDR2 is ANQGSEA. This CDR3 region has 12 residues.